These 23 T cell receptor beta chains originate from one sample sequenced in a study of T cell responses to AZD1222 COVID-19 vaccine. This table comes from immunoSEQ multiplex PCR, and its TCRdb copy is limited to in-frame clones, with some not included. This table holds about 77,000 clones, 92% found once. This specimen consisted of peripheral blood, obtained 28 days after the second AZD1222 dose. The receptor set was obtained from an adult who received the AZD1222 COVID-19 vaccine.

The chain links TRBV7-6 to TRBJ1-2; no clear D. CDR3 size: 13 residues. Trimming cost V 4 bases and J 4 bases, with 10 bases left between them. The germline CDR1 and CDR2 sequences are SGHVS and FNYEAQ. The CDR3 sequence is CASSSRGGYGYTF. The CDR3 region has the DNA TGTGCCAGCAGCTCTCGCGGTGGCTATGGCTACACCTTC.

V gene TRBV7-9 combines with J gene TRBJ1-2; 8 positions agree with TRBD1. From germline, CDR1 is SEHNR and CDR2 FQNEAQ (reference sequence). Trimming took 5 bases from V and 6 from J; bases not matched to a gene: 5. The CDR3 length is 13 residues. In DNA form, the CDR3 reads TGTGCCAGCAGCGACAGGGGATTTGATGGCTACACCTTC. Translated, it gives CASSDRGFDGYTF.

This chain connects TRBV6-4 to TRBJ1-6; D not certain. The germline V and J ends were trimmed by 6 bases and 10 bases, with 13 bases remaining between them. CDR3 length: 13 amino acids. Germline lookup yields CDR1 MRHNA and CDR2 SNTAGT. The CDR3: CASSENNGSPLHF. CDR3 DNA sequence: TGTGCCAGCAGCGAGAATAATGGATCACCCCTCCACTTT.

The chain combines TRBV6-2 or TRBV6-3 with TRBJ1-5, with a weak D call TRBD1 (6 bases). From germline, CDR1 is MNHEY and CDR2 SVGEGT. Between the trimmed V and J ends, which lost 0 bases and 6 bases, there was a span of 9 bases. The CDR3 has 14 amino acids. DNA of the CDR3: TGTGCCAGCAGTTACTCGCGAGGGGGTCAGCCCCAGCATTTT. Its translation is CASSYSRGGQPQHF.

This rearrangement joins TRBV5-1 to TRBJ2-7; perhaps TRBD2 as D (6 bases). The CDR3 is 14 residues long. Trimming pared 4 bases from V and 3 bases from J, leaving 14 bases between. The germline V gene has CDR1 SGHRS and CDR2 YFSETQ. CDR3 nucleotide sequence: TGCGCCAGCAGCCCCATTTCGGGGGACTACGAGCAGTACTTC. Protein: CASSPISGDYEQYF. Full variable domain (missing parts from reference TRBV5-1 and TRBJ2-7): KAGVTQTPRYLIKTRGQQVTLSCSPISGHRSVSWYQQTPGQGLQFLFEYFSETQRNKGNFPGRFSGRQFSNSRSEMNVSTLELGDSALYLCASSPISGDYEQYFGPGTRLTVT.

This chain connects TRBV4-2 to TRBJ2-1; perhaps TRBD2 as D (6 bases). Looked up from germline, CDR1 is LGHNA and CDR2 is YNFKEQ. Trimming stripped 0 bases from V and 5 bases from J, with 17 bases between. The CDR3 has 17 amino acids. DNA for the CDR3: TGTGCCAGCAGCCAAGATGTCGGGACTGCTCTAAACAATGAGCAGTTCTTC. As protein: CASSQDVGTALNNEQFF.

This sequence joins TRBV5-4 and TRBJ1-2, with D unclear. The CDR3 loop spans 12 amino acids. Germline CDR1 and CDR2: SGHNT and YYREEE (reference sequence). V lost 0 bases and J lost 5, with 5 bases in between. CDR3 DNA: TGTGCCAGCAGCTTGGGGGAATATGGCTACACCTTC. Amino acids: CASSLGEYGYTF.

This chain links TRBV5-1 with TRBJ2-1; 9 bases map to TRBD1. Losses at the gene ends were 4 bases for V and 9 bases for J; bases not matched to a gene: 8. This CDR3 has 14 amino acids. Germline CDR1 is SGHRS and CDR2 is YFSETQ. The CDR3 reads CASSRRTGVGEQFF. DNA of the CDR3: TGCGCCAGCAGCCGCAGGACAGGGGTGGGTGAGCAGTTCTTC.

This chain uses TRBV5-1 with TRBJ2-3; D not certain. V gave up 1 base and J gave up 2 bases, with 8 bases separating them. Germline CDR1 is SGHRS and CDR2 is YFSETQ. This CDR3 comprises 14 residues. The CDR3: CASSLRFNTDTQYF. The CDR3 DNA reads as TGCGCCAGCAGCTTGAGGTTTAACACAGATACGCAGTATTTT.

This clone was observed a single time. The genes are TRBV15 and TRBJ2-5; TRBD1 or TRBD2 may be the D gene (6 bases each). CDR3 length: 15 amino acids. V dropped 0 bases and J dropped 3 bases, with 11 bases sitting between them. The germline CDR1 and CDR2 sequences are LNHNV and YYDKDF (reference sequence). The DNA of the CDR3 is TGTGCCACCAGCAGAGATCTGGGGGGCGAAGAGACCCAGTACTTC. This sequence encodes CATSRDLGGEETQYF. The full variable domain, with the rest looked up from reference TRBV15 and TRBJ2-5, is DAMVIQNPRYQVTQFGKPVTLSCSQTLNHNVMYWYQQKSSQAPKLLFHYYDKDFNNEADTPDNFQSRRPNTSFCFLDIRSPGLGDTAMYLCATSRDLGGEETQYFGPGTRLLVL.

This clone was detected only a few times. The chain is built from TRBV6-1 and TRBJ1-5; the D gene is possibly TRBD1 (5 bases). CDR1 is MNHNS, CDR2 SASEGT, per germline. The CDR3 length is 16 residues. Trimming took off 2 bases at V and 2 bases at J, with 13 bases between the two ends. This chain's CDR3 is CASSENEGVGNQPQHF. The CDR3 region has the DNA TGTGCCAGCAGTGAAAACGAAGGGGTGGGCAATCAGCCCCAGCATTTT.

The gene calls are TRBV27 and TRBJ2-6; no clear D gene. The V and J ends lost 5 bases and 0 bases respectively, with 8 bases between them. Germline V CDR1 and CDR2: MNHEY, SMNVEV (reference sequence). This CDR3 has 15 residues. In nucleotides, the CDR3 is TGTGCCAGCAGTGCCCATAGCTCTGGGGCCAACGTCCTGACTTTC. Protein product: CASSAHSSGANVLTF.

This sequence joins TRBV5-5 and TRBJ2-3, with 8 positions matching TRBD2. V dropped 4 bases and J dropped 2; count of bases not matched to a gene: 6. There are 15 residues in the CDR3. The germline CDR1 and CDR2 sequences are SGHKS and YYEKEE (reference sequence). The CDR3 reads CASSRGLGDTDTQYF. CDR3 in DNA: TGTGCCAGCAGCAGGGGACTAGGGGACACAGATACGCAGTATTTT.

The chain joins TRBV7-2 to TRBJ1-5; D not certain. Trimming left V 3 bases short and J 0 bases short, with 9 bases between. Germline V gene lookup returns CDR1 SGHTA and CDR2 FQGNSA. The CDR3 runs to 15 residues. The CDR3 DNA sequence: TGTGCCAGCAGCTTTCTAGATAATAGCAATCAGCCCCAGCATTTT. Translating gives CASSFLDNSNQPQHF.

V gene TRBV7-2 combines with J gene TRBJ2-5; the D gene is possibly TRBD2 (6 bases). In germline, CDR1 is SGHTA, CDR2 FQGNSA. V lost 2 bases and J lost 0, with 10 bases in between. This CDR3 has 15 amino acids. The CDR3 spells CASSLSDYHQETQYF. CDR3 coding DNA: TGTGCCAGCAGCTTATCGGACTACCACCAAGAGACCCAGTACTTC.

The gene calls are TRBV19 and TRBJ2-5, with 9 positions matching TRBD1. The CDR3 sequence is 13 residues long. Germline-derived CDR1 and CDR2 are LNHDA and SQIVND (reference sequence). Losses at the gene ends were 8 bases for V and 5 bases for J; bases not matched to a gene: 6. Here the CDR3 reads CASGTGGAETQYF. As DNA, the CDR3 is TGTGCCAGTGGTACAGGGGGCGCGGAGACCCAGTACTTC.

The chain links TRBV29-1 to TRBJ2-1, with D perhaps matching TRBD2 (7 bases). The CDR3 is made up of 13 amino acids. From germline, CDR1 is SQVTM and CDR2 ANQGSEA. V lost 6 bases and J 9 bases, leaving 18 bases between the germline ends. CDR3 DNA sequence: TGCAGCGTGCTAATGCGGGGGCAGGGTGAGCAGTTCTTC. Protein sequence: CSVLMRGQGEQFF.

This sequence joins TRBV28 and TRBJ1-1; tentative D call: TRBD1 (6 bases). This CDR3 has 17 amino acids. The V gene lost 6 bases and the J gene lost 0 bases, with 20 bases spanning the gap. From germline, CDR1 is MDHEN and CDR2 SYDVKM. CDR3 protein: CASSRGGAAGMNTEAFF. The CDR3 DNA follows: TGTGCCAGCAGCCGTGGGGGGGCAGCTGGGATGAACACTGAAGCTTTCTTT.

In this sample, this clone turned up once. The chain is built from TRBV9 and TRBJ2-7; D assignment may be TRBD1 or TRBD2 (5 bases each). Germline CDR1 SGDLS, CDR2 YYNGEE. CDR3 length equals 15 residues. V was shortened by 4 bases and J by 3 bases, with 17 bases between the two germline ends. As DNA, the CDR3 is TGTGCCAGCAGCAACCGGGACGGGAAACACTACGAGCAGTACTTC. This gives the protein CASSNRDGKHYEQYF.

V usage is TRBV3-1 (or the pseudogene TRBV3-2) and J usage is TRBJ1-5; D perhaps matches TRBD1 (5 bases). The V gene's germline CDR1 is LGHDT and CDR2 YNNKEL (reference sequence). Trimming took 4 bases from V and 4 from J, leaving 14 bases between them. The CDR3 totals 15 residues. The CDR3 DNA reads as TGTGCCAGCAGCCGTACCGGGACCCCAAATCAGCCCCAGCATTTT. The encoded protein is CASSRTGTPNQPQHF.

V is TRBV5-1 and J is TRBJ1-6; 10 bases map to TRBD1. Germline-derived CDR1 and CDR2 are SGHRS and YFSETQ. The CDR3 covers 17 residues. The J segment lost 2 bases and the V segment lost 4 bases, leaving 6 bases of the junction unmatched. This CDR3 reads CASSPGTGETYNSPLHF. As DNA, the CDR3 is TGCGCCAGCAGCCCTGGGACAGGGGAGACCTATAATTCACCCCTCCACTTT.

This clone has only one observation. This chain links TRBV5-1 with TRBJ1-1, with D hard to call. This CDR3 comprises 11 residues. Per the germline V gene, CDR1 is SGHRS and CDR2 is YFSETQ. V was shortened by 3 bases and J by 10 bases, with 10 bases between the two germline ends. The CDR3 DNA reads as TGCGCCAGCAGCTCTGGTGGGCGAGCTTTCTTT. It encodes CASSSGGRAFF.

This chain joins TRBV4-3 and TRBJ2-7, with 9 bases identical to TRBD2. This CDR3 spans 16 amino acids. V lost 1 base and J lost 3; bases outside the gene matches: 7. Germline V gene lookup returns CDR1 LGHNA and CDR2 YSLEER. The CDR3 DNA follows: TGCGCCAGCAGCCAAGTCGCTAGCGGGACGCTCTACGAGCAGTACTTC. It specifies CASSQVASGTLYEQYF.